This TCR beta chain comes out of a study of blood T cell repertoires in COVID-19. Overall study: Collection of acute and convalescent COVID-19 samples took place in the United States, Italy and Spain. PBMCs, B-cell-depleted T cells, or T cells provided the cDNA or gDNA that made up the material.

The CDR3 is made up of 14 amino acids. CDR1 and CDR2 (germline): LGHDT, YNNKEL (reference sequence). Trimming stripped 0 bases from V and 6 bases from J, with 10 bases between. Original processing notes: Scientists estimated how many nucleated cells there were by amplifying reference gene primers. The assay was immunoSEQ multiplex PCR, and TCRdb's table has in-frame clones only and misses some. The V and J calls and clone size come from that table; D and trimming were worked out from the DNA. The sample records more than 250,000 clones, roughly 88% being singletons. The chain carries TRBV3-1 (or the pseudogene TRBV3-2) and TRBJ2-3; no clear D. Sequencing used peripheral blood. The receptor's source is a human donor in a cohort sampled during active COVID-19. CDR3 bases: TGTGCCAGCAGCCAAGATTTAGTCGCGGATACGCAGTATTTT. Protein: CASSQDLVADTQYF.